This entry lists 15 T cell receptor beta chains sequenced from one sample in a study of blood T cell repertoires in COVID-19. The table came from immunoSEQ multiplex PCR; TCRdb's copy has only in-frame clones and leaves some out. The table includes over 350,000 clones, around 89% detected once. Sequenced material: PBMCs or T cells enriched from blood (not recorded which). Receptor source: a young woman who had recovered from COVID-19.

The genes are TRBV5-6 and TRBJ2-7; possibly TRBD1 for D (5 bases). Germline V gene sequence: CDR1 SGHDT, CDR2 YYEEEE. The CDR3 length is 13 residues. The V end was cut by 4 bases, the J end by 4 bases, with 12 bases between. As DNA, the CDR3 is TGTGCCAGCAGCATAAGGACACAGTACGAGCAGTACTTC. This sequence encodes CASSIRTQYEQYF.

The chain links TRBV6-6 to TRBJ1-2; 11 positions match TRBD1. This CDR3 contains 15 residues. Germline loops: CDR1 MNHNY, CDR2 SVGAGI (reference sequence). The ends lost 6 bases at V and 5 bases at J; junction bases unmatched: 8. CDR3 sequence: CASSHRGQGGYGYTF. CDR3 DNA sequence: TGTGCCAGCAGCCACAGGGGACAGGGGGGGTATGGCTACACCTTC.

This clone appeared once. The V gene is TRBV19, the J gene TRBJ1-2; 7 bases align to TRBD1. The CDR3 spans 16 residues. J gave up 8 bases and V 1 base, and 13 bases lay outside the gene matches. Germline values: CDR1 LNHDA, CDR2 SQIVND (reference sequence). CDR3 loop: CASSIGGPGTAIGYTF. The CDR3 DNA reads TGTGCCAGTAGTATAGGCGGCCCCGGGACAGCGATCGGCTACACCTTC.

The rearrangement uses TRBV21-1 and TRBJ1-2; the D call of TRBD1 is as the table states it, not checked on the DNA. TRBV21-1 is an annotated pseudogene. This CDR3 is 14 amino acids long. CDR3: CASTSRTGGYGYTF. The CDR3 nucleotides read TGTGCCAGCACCTCCAGGACAGGGGGCTATGGCTACACCTTC.

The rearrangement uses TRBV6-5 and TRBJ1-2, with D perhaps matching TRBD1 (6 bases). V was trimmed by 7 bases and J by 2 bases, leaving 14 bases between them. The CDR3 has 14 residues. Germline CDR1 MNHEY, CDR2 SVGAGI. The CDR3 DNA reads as TGTGCCAGCATTTCCCCCACAGGGAACTATGGCTACACCTTC. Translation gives CASISPTGNYGYTF.

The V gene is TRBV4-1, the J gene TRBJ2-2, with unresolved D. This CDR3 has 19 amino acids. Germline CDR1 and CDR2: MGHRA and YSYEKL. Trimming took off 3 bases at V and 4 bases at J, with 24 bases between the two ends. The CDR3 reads CASSHRRGVRTNTTGELFF. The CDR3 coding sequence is TGCGCCAGCAGCCATCGTCGTGGAGTTCGTACGAATACCACCGGGGAGCTGTTTTTT.

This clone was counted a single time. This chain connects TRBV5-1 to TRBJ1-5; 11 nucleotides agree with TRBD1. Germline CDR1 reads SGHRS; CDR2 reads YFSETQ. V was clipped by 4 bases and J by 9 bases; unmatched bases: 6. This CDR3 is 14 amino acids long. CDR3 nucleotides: TGCGCCAGCAGCATCGGGACAGGGGGACTGCCCCAGCATTTT. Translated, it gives CASSIGTGGLPQHF.

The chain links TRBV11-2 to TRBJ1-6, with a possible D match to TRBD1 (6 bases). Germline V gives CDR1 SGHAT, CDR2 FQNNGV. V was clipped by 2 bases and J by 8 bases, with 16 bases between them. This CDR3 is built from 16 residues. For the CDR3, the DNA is TGTGCCAGCAGCTTAACGAGTCAGGGGATGGATTCACCCCTCCACTTT. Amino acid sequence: CASSLTSQGMDSPLHF.

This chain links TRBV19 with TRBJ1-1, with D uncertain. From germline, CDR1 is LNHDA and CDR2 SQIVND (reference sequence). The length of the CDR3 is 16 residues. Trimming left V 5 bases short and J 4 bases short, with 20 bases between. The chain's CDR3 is CASSPAPVVGITEAFF. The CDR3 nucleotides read TGTGCCAGTAGTCCCGCCCCTGTGGTCGGGATCACTGAAGCTTTCTTT.

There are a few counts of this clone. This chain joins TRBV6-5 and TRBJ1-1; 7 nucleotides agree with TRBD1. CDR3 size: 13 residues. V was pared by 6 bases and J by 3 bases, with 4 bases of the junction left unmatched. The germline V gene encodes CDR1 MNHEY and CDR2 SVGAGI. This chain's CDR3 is CASRQTGYTEAFF. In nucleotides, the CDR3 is TGTGCCAGCAGGCAGACAGGGTACACTGAAGCTTTCTTT.

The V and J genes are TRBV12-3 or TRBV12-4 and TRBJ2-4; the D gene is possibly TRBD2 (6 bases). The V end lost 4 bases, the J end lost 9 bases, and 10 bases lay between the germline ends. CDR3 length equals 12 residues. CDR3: CASSSRESIQYF. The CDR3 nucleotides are TGTGCCAGCAGTTCCCGGGAGAGCATTCAGTACTTC.

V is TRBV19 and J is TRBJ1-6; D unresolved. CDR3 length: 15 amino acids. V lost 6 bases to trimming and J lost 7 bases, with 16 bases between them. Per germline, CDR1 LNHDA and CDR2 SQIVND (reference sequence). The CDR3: CASRSSAVGNSPLHF. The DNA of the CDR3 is TGTGCCAGTAGATCTTCGGCGGTCGGGAATTCACCCCTCCACTTT.

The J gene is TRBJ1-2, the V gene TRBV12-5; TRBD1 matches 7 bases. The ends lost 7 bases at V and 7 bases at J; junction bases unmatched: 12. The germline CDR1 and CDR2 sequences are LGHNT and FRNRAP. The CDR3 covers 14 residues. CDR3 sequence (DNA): TGTGCTAGTGCAAAAGACAGGGTCATGAGTGGCTACACCTTC. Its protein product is CASAKDRVMSGYTF.

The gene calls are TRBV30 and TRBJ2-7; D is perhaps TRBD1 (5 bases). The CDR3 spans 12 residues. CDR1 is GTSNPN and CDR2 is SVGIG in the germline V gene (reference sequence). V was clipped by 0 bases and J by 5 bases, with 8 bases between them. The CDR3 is CAWSVQGDEQYF. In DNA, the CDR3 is TGTGCCTGGAGTGTGCAGGGCGACGAGCAGTACTTC.

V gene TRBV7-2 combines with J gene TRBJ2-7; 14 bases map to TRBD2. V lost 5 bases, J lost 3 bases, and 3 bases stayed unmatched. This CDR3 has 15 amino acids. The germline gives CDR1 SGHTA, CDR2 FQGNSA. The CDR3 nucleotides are TGTGCCAGCAGCACTGGACTAGCGGGGGGCTACGAGCAGTACTTC. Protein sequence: CASSTGLAGGYEQYF. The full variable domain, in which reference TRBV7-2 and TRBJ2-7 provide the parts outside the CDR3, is GAGVSQSPSNKVTEKGKDVELRCDPISGHTALYWYRQSLGQGLEFLIYFQGNSAPDKSGLPSDRFSAERTGGSVSTLTIQRTQQEDSAVYLCASSTGLAGGYEQYFGPGTRLTVT.